Listed below are T cell receptor beta chains from one sample, sequenced in a study of T cells in Graves' hyperthyroidism and ophthalmopathy. TCRdb used MiXCR to reprocess the multiplex PCR reads, holding one entry per CDR3 protein. Found here are 450,000 to 600,000 distinct CDR3 sequences, roughly 21% of them singletons; the top ten hold roughly 47%. The sample consisted of blood. The receptors derive from a man in his forties with Graves' ophthalmopathy. Both conserved end residues are part of each CDR3. The order of the fields is V gene, D gene, CDR3 protein. A D gene is named only where the DNA matches it firmly.

TRBV7-2 | TRBD2 | CASSQRGGSYEQYF
TRBV20-1 | TRBD1 | CSARWGQGPTEAFF
TRBV19 | . | CASSSHRAQETQYF
TRBV5-8 | . | CASSFWNPYSGYTF
TRBV18 | . | CASSPPLAVYEQYF
TRBV6-2/TRBV6-3 | TRBD1 | CASSSGTGGDEQYF
TRBV7-2 | . | CASSKQASEQFF
TRBV14 | . | CASSRFGSINEQFF
TRBV6-1 | . | CASSRAREYEQYF
TRBV5-1 | . | CASSYSEPDTETQYF
TRBV30 | TRBD1 | CAWSVAGGYYGYTF
TRBV30 | . | CAWSSYTIKFF
TRBV9 | . | CASSGYGYEQYF
TRBV27 | TRBD1 | CASRGTGGLSGELFF
TRBV7-9 | . | CASSSLGGEQFF
TRBV30 | TRBD1 | CAWNQGATSYEQYF
TRBV27 | TRBD2 | CASKASGTSGRSEQFF
TRBV2 | . | CASSEVRGGTEAFF
TRBV12-3/TRBV12-4 | TRBD2 | CASSPTSGSSDTQYF
TRBV9 | TRBD2 | CASSVAGEWLDTQYF
TRBV29-1 | . | CSVVSPEVKNTIYF
TRBV11-2 | TRBD2 | CASGYPPTGTSGGREQFF
TRBV2 | . | CASRGQKETQYF
TRBV4-1 | . | CASSQPGLLYEQYF
TRBV14 | TRBD1 | CASSHRGPIYEQYF
TRBV9 | . | CASSAGNTGELFF
TRBV29-1 | . | CSVEGRRQETQYF
TRBV7-2 | TRBD1 | CASSLGGDRVTIF
TRBV7-3 | . | CASSRDQYNEQFF
TRBV7-2 | TRBD2 | CASSREGAGSVVQYF
TRBV29-1 | . | CSVVLRFTDTQYF
TRBV2 | TRBD1 | CASSQDRGTTSYEQYF
TRBV7-9 | TRBD1 | CASSLGTGGGYGYTF
TRBV5-6 | . | CASSLRPDPPLHF
TRBV12-3/TRBV12-4 | TRBD2 | CASSSSGGFLAKNIQYF
TRBV20-1 | TRBD2 | CSARGSGANNEQFF
TRBV28 | . | CASSLSWTAYSDTQYF
TRBV3-1 | TRBD2 | CASSQSSGTTQETQYF
TRBV18 | . | CASSPQQTGNTEAFF
TRBV29-1 | TRBD2 | CSVEPTSGRGHEQFF
TRBV20-1 | . | CSARLAGTNYGYTF